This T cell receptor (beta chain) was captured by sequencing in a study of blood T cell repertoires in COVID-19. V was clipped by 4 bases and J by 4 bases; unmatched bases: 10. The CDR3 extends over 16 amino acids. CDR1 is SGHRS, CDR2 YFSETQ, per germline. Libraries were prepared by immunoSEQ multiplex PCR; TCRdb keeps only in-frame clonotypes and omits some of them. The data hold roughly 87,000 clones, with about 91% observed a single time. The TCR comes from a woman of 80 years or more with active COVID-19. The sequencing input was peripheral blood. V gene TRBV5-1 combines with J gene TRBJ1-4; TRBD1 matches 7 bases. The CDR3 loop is CASSRDSRRSNEKLFF. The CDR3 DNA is TGCGCCAGCAGCAGGGACAGTCGGCGCAGTAATGAAAAACTGTTTTTT.